This is a list of T cell receptor beta chains from one sample in a study of T cell responses to AZD1222 COVID-19 vaccine. Some clones are missing from TCRdb's copy, which holds only in-frame ones; the method was immunoSEQ multiplex PCR. The table shows 150,000 or so clones, with approximately 90% occurring only once. The sample in question was peripheral blood, obtained 28 days after the second AZD1222 dose. All receptors come from an adult who received the AZD1222 COVID-19 vaccine. Each CDR3 is given with its conserved first and last residue. The order of the fields is clone size, V gene, D gene, J gene, CDR3 protein, CDR3 DNA. D genes are given only for firm matches. Not all rows give a size; the values are once, few, many and, for expanded clones, a class.

NA	TRBV14	TRBD1	TRBJ1-6	CASSPLFGTGGEVEGALHF	TGTGCCAGCAGCCCCCTTTTCGGGACAGGGGGCGAGGTAGAAGGCGCCCTCCACTTT
NA	TRBV4-3	TRBD2	TRBJ2-2	CASSRGRAAGELFF	TGCGCCAGCAGTCGCGGGAGGGCCGCCGGGGAGCTGTTTTTT
NA	TRBV11-2	TRBD2	TRBJ2-1	CASSPGGSGSEQFF	TGTGCCAGCAGCCCCGGGGGTAGCGGGAGTGAGCAGTTCTTC
NA	TRBV19	NA	TRBJ1-1	CASSIADRSNTEAFF	TGTGCCAGTAGTATAGCAGACAGGTCGAACACTGAAGCTTTCTTT
NA	TRBV5-5	NA	TRBJ2-7	CASSLSGVAQAAEQYF	TGTGCCAGCAGCCTTTCTGGGGTAGCTCAGGCAGCCGAGCAGTACTTC
NA	TRBV6-2/TRBV6-3	TRBD2	TRBJ2-6	CASSRLAAGANVLTF	TGTGCCAGCAGCCGACTAGCTGCTGGGGCCAACGTCCTGACTTTC
NA	TRBV7-9	NA	TRBJ1-2	CAINGVYGYTF	TGTGCCATCAACGGGGTCTATGGCTACACCTTC
NA	TRBV5-1	NA	TRBJ1-1	CASSFLGQGTEAFF	TGCGCCAGCAGCTTTTTAGGGCAGGGCACTGAAGCTTTCTTT
NA	TRBV3-1/TRBV3-2	TRBD1	TRBJ1-2	CASSAGQGYGYTF	TGTGCCAGCAGCGCGGGACAGGGCTATGGCTACACCTTC
once	TRBV27	TRBD1	TRBJ1-2	CASSLYRGYGYTF	TGTGCCAGCAGTTTATACAGGGGCTATGGCTACACCTTC
NA	TRBV6-2/TRBV6-3	NA	TRBJ2-7	CASSAGVEQYF	TGTGCCAGCAGTGCCGGGGTTGAGCAGTACTTC